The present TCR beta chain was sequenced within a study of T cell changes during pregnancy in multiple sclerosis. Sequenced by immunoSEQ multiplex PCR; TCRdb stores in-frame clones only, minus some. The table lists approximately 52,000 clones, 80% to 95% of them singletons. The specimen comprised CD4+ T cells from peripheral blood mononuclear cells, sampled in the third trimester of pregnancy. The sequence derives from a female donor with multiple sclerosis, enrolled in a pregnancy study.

The CDR3 DNA follows: TGCGCCAGCAGTCCCCTACTAGGGACAGGCGAAGAGACCCAGTACTTC. This gives the protein CASSPLLGTGEETQYF. This chain links TRBV5-1 with TRBJ2-5; 8 nucleotides line up with TRBD1. V shed 5 bases, J shed 3 bases, and the junction held 12 bases outside the gene matches. The CDR3 has 16 residues. The germline V gene has CDR1 SGHRS and CDR2 YFSETQ.